The entry below describes one T cell receptor beta chain. Sequenced by immunoSEQ multiplex PCR; TCRdb stores in-frame clones only, minus some. The sample contains under 80,000 clones, 93% of which appear only once. The sample originates from a study of PD-1 blockade in classical Hodgkin lymphoma. The CDR3 sequence is 13 residues long. From germline, CDR1 is SGHAT and CDR2 FQNNGV. V was pared by 5 bases and J by 4 bases, with 11 bases between. Time point denoted: newly diagnosed, previously untreated cHL patient sample. This receptor was obtained from a human donor with classical Hodgkin lymphoma. Sample: peripheral blood mononuclear cells (PBMCs). The chain employs TRBV11-2 and TRBJ1-1; no reliable D call. DNA for the CDR3: TGTGCCAGCAGCCAAGACCGGGCCACTGAAGCTTTCTTT. Translated: CASSQDRATEAFF.